This T cell receptor beta chain was sequenced during a study of long-term antiretroviral therapy in people with HIV. At survey level, the immunoSEQ assay was run in its v3.0 version. The method was immunoSEQ multiplex PCR; TCRdb's version includes in-frame clones alone and lacks a portion of them. The table has approximately 32,000 clones, approximately 83% seen once. This clone was picked up one time. This CDR3 has 13 residues. Germline V lookup: CDR1 GTSNPN, CDR2 SVGIG (reference sequence). This sequence joins TRBV30 and TRBJ1-1; D might be TRBD1 (6 bases). The clonotype comes from a man between 18 and 29 years old with HIV. The sequencing here drew on unsorted PBMCs, taken 0.4 years before starting antiretroviral therapy. For the CDR3, the DNA is TGTGCTGGGCGGGTACAGGGTTACACTGAAGCTTTCTTT. Amino acids: CAGRVQGYTEAFF.